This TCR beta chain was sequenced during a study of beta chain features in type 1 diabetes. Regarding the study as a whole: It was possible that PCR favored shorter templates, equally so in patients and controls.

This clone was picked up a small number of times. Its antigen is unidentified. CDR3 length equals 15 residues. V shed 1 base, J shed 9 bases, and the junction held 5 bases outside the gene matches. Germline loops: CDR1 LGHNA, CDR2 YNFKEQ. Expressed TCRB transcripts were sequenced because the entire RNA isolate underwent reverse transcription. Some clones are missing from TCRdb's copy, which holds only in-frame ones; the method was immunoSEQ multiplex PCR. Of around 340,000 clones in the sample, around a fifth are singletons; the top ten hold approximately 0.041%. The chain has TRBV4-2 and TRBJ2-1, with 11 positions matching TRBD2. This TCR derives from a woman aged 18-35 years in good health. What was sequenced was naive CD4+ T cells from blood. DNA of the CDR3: TGTGCCAGCAGCCAAGGTAGCGGGAGGGCCATTGAGCAGTTCTTC. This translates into CASSQGSGRAIEQFF.